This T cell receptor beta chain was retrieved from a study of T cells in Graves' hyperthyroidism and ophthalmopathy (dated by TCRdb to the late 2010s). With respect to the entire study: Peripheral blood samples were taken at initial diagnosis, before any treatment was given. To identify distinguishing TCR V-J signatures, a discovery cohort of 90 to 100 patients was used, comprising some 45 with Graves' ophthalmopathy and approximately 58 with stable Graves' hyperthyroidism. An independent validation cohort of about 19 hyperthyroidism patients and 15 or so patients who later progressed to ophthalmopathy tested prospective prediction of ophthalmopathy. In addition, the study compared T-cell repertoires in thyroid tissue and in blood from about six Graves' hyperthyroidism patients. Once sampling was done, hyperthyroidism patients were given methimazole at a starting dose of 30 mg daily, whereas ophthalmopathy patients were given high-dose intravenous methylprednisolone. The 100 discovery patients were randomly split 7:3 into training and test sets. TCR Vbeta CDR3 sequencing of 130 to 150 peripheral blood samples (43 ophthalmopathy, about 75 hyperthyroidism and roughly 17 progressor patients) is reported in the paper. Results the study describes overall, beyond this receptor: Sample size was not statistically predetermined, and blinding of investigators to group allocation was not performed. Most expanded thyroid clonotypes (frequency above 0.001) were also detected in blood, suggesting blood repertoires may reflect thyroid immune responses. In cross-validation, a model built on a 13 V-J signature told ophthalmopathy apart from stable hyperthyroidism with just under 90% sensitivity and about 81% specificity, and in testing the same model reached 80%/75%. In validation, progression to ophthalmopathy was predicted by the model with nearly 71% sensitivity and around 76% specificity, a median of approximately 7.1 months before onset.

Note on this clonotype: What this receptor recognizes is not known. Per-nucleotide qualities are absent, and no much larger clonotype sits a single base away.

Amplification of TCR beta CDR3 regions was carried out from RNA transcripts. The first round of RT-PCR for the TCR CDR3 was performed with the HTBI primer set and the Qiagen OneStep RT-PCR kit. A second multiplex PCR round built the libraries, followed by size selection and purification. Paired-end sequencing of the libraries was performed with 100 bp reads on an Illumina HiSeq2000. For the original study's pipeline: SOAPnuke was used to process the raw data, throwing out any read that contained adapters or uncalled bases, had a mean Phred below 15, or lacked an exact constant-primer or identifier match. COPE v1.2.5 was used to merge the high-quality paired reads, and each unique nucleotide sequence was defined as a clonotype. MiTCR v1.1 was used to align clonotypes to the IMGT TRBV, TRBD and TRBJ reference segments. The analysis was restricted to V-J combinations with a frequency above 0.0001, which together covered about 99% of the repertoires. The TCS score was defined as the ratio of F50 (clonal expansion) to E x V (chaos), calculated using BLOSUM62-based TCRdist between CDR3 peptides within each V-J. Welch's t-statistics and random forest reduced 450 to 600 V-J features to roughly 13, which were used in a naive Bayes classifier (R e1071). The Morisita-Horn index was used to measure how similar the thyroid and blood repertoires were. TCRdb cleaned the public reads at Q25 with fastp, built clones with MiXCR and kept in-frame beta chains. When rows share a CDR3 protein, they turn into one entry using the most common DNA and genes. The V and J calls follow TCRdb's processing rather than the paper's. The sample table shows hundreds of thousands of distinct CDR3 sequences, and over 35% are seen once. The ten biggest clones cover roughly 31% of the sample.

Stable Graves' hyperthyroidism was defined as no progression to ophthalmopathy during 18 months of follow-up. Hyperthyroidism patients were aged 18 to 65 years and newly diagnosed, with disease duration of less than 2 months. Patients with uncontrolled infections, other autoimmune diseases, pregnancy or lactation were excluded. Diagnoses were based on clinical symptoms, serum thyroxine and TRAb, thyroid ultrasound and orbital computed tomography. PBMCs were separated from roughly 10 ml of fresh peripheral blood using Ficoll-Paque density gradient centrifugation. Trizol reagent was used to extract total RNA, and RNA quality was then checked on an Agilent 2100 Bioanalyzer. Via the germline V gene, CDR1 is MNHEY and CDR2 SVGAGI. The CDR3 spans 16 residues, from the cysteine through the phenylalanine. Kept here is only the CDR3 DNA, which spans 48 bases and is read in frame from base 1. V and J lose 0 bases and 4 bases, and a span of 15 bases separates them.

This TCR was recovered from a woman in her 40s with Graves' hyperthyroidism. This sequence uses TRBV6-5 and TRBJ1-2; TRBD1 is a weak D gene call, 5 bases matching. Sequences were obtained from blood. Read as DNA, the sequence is TGTGCCAGCAGTTACTCGATGACAGATTGGGGCTATGGCTACACCTTC. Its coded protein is CASSYSMTDWGYGYTF.